This entry lists 24 T cell receptor beta chains sequenced from one sample in a study of T cells in Graves' hyperthyroidism and ophthalmopathy. The investigators amplified TCR beta CDR3 regions from RNA transcripts. A first-round RT-PCR of the TCR CDR3 used the HTBI primer set. Via MiXCR, TCRdb re-called the multiplex PCR reads, giving one row per CDR3 protein. The sample includes about 290,000 distinct CDR3 sequences, roughly 17% of them seen just once. The sample was blood. The receptors were gathered from a man aged 30-40 years with Graves' hyperthyroidism.

The sample holds many counts of this clonotype. The rearrangement uses TRBV2 and TRBJ2-6; TRBD2 aligns across 9 bases. The germline gives CDR1 SNHLY, CDR2 FYNNEI. This CDR3 is 15 amino acids long. After removal of 6 bases from V and 4 bases from J, the junction contained 4 bases not matched to a gene. In nucleotides, the CDR3 is TGTGCCAGCAGCGACGGACTAGCGGGGGCCAACGTCCTGACTTTC. Translated, it gives CASSDGLAGANVLTF.

This clonotype was observed many times. The gene calls are TRBV28 and TRBJ2-5; perhaps TRBD2 as D (6 bases). Per germline, CDR1 MDHEN and CDR2 SYDVKM. This CDR3 is built from 14 residues. Trimming took off 3 bases at V and 7 bases at J, with 15 bases between the two ends. The CDR3 nucleotides read TGTGCCAGCAGTTTCGAATGGGTCGGGGGGACCCAGTACTTC. This codes for CASSFEWVGGTQYF.

This rearrangement joins TRBV6-4 to TRBJ2-2; D is undetermined. This CDR3 region has 14 residues. With 0 bases removed from V and 4 bases from J, the gap between germline ends came to 6 bases. Per the germline V gene, CDR1 is MRHNA and CDR2 is SNTAGT. CDR3 sequence: CASSDSWLTGELFF. The CDR3 coding sequence is TGTGCCAGCAGTGACTCCTGGCTCACCGGGGAGCTGTTTTTT.

V and J are TRBV7-8 and TRBJ1-2; D may be TRBD1 (5 bases). This CDR3 spans 15 amino acids. Per the germline V gene, CDR1 is SGHVS and CDR2 is FQNEAQ. The V end was cut by 1 base, the J end by 0 bases, with 9 bases between. The CDR3 DNA reads TGTGCCAGCAGCTTAGACGCCAGGGCTAACTATGGCTACACCTTC. Its protein is CASSLDARANYGYTF.

This clonotype was seen repeatedly, ten times or more. The chain links TRBV2 to TRBJ2-3; D perhaps matches TRBD1 (6 bases). CDR1 and CDR2 (germline): SNHLY, FYNNEI. Trimming took off 4 bases at V and 7 bases at J, with 21 bases between the two ends. The CDR3 runs to 16 residues. CDR3 DNA sequence: TGTGCCAGCAGTGGGTTAGAGGACAGAGTATCCAATACGCAGTATTTT. It yields the protein CASSGLEDRVSNTQYF.

This clonotype showed up many times. This chain links TRBV28 with TRBJ2-1, with TRBD1 matching over 8 bases. The junction had 5 bases not matched to a gene; V was cut back by 4 bases and J by 6 bases. The V gene's germline CDR1 is MDHEN and CDR2 SYDVKM. The CDR3 contains 14 residues. The CDR3 here is CASSYPTGGNEQFF. The CDR3 coding sequence is TGTGCCAGCAGTTACCCTACAGGGGGCAATGAGCAGTTCTTC.

This clonotype was counted only a few times. The chain joins TRBV2 to TRBJ2-2; 8 bases map to TRBD2. V gave up 6 bases and J gave up 1 base; unmatched junction bases: 4. From germline, CDR1 is SNHLY and CDR2 FYNNEI. This CDR3 contains 15 residues. This CDR3 reads CASRGGLGNTGELFF. The DNA for the CDR3 is TGTGCCAGCAGGGGGGGACTAGGGAACACCGGGGAGCTGTTTTTT.

This chain joins TRBV2 and TRBJ2-1, with 8 bases lining up with TRBD2. The CDR3 runs 13 residues. The germline gives CDR1 SNHLY, CDR2 FYNNEI. Germline trimming cut 7 bases from V and 8 bases from J; bases unmatched to any gene: 7. CDR3 in DNA: TGTGCCAGCACTCCGCGGGGGGTCCATGAGCAGTTCTTC. Its translation: CASTPRGVHEQFF.

The chain has TRBV18 and TRBJ2-7; TRBD1 matches at 9 bases. The CDR3 is 16 residues long. The germline V gene has CDR1 KGHSH and CDR2 LQKENI. Trimming took 4 bases from V and 3 from J; bases not matched to a gene: 10. CDR3 sequence: CASSQLTGGDSYEQYF. In DNA, the CDR3 is TGTGCCAGCTCACAATTAACAGGGGGCGACAGCTACGAGCAGTACTTC.

In its sample, this clonotype was seen a few times. The chain is built from TRBV15 and TRBJ2-5; the D is unclear. Trimming took 1 base from V and 5 from J, leaving 11 bases between them. CDR1 LNHNV and CDR2 YYDKDF come from the germline V gene (reference sequence). CDR3 size: 14 residues. CDR3 coding DNA: TGTGCCACCAGCAGAGGTTTATCCAGGGAGACCCAGTACTTC. This encodes CATSRGLSRETQYF.

In its sample, this clonotype was seen a few times. The chain is built from TRBV2 and TRBJ2-6; D uncertain. V lost 3 bases and J 1 base, leaving 10 bases between the germline ends. Germline loops: CDR1 SNHLY, CDR2 FYNNEI. The CDR3 consists of 16 residues. The CDR3 DNA is TGTGCCAGCAGTGATGGCGAGGAGTCTGGGGCCAACGTCCTGACTTTC. As protein: CASSDGEESGANVLTF.

This clonotype was found many times. V and J are TRBV30 and TRBJ2-7, with unresolved D. Trimming shortened V by 7 bases and J by 6 bases, and 10 bases separated the two germline ends. The CDR3 loop spans 10 amino acids. Per the germline V gene, CDR1 is GTSNPN and CDR2 is SVGIG (reference sequence). DNA for the CDR3: TGTGCCTCCTCTACGGGCGAGCAGTACTTC. This encodes CASSTGEQYF.

This clonotype showed up just a few times. The V gene is TRBV30, the J gene TRBJ2-3; a weak D match, TRBD2 (6 bases). The CDR3 sequence is 14 residues long. Trimming shortened V by 7 bases and J by 3 bases, and 17 bases separated the two germline ends. Germline CDR1 and CDR2: GTSNPN and SVGIG (reference sequence). CDR3 sequence: CASALGSDTDTQYF. The DNA of the CDR3 is TGTGCCTCTGCCCTCGGGAGTGATACAGATACGCAGTATTTT.

This clonotype was counted many times. V gene TRBV30 combines with J gene TRBJ1-6; 9 bases are shared with TRBD1. V gave up 2 bases and J gave up 5 bases; unmatched junction bases: 4. Germline V gene lookup returns CDR1 GTSNPN and CDR2 SVGIG (reference sequence). The CDR3 is 15 amino acids. CDR3 sequence reads: CAWSIGTGNNSPLHF. The DNA for the CDR3 is TGTGCCTGGAGTATCGGGACAGGGAATAATTCACCCCTCCACTTT.

This clonotype was seen only a few times. The chain carries TRBV18 and TRBJ1-6, with no clear D. CDR3 size: 14 residues. V shed 4 bases and J shed 7 bases, with 11 bases lying between them. Germline-derived CDR1 and CDR2 are KGHSH and LQKENI. This CDR3 reads CASSRRIVNSPLHF. The DNA of the CDR3 is TGTGCCAGCTCACGGCGGATCGTGAATTCACCCCTCCACTTT.

This clonotype was counted at least ten times. The chain combines TRBV7-8 with TRBJ2-4; D may be TRBD1 (6 bases). Germline CDR1 and CDR2: SGHVS and FQNEAQ. This CDR3 is 16 amino acids long. The V end lost 5 bases, the J end lost 0 bases, and 14 bases lay between the germline ends. CDR3 amino acids: CASSPWTVLAKNIQYF. The CDR3 DNA reads as TGTGCCAGCAGCCCATGGACAGTCCTAGCCAAAAACATTCAGTACTTC.

This clonotype was detected once. The DNA is omitted, as the CDR3 cannot be located on it reliably, and the CDR3 follows TCRdb's listing. This chain joins TRBV24-1 and TRBJ2-2; the table names TRBD2, a call not compared with the DNA. Termini included, the CDR3 measures 18 amino acids. CDR1 is KGHDR and CDR2 is SFDVKD in the germline V gene. This chain's CDR3 is CATGVGSGSSLDTGELYF.

This clonotype was seen a few times. V is TRBV30 and J is TRBJ1-4; D remains ambiguous. The germline V and J ends were trimmed by 2 bases and 5 bases, with 15 bases remaining between them. The CDR3 is 15 residues long. The germline V gene encodes CDR1 GTSNPN and CDR2 SVGIG (reference sequence). As DNA, the CDR3 is TGTGCCTGGAGTCGGCGCGGCGTCCCAAATGAAAAACTGTTTTTT. Protein: CAWSRRGVPNEKLFF.

This clonotype was counted a single time. A read error may be the cause here, since a much bigger clone is one base away. The chain employs TRBV6-2 or TRBV6-3 and TRBJ2-5; 7 bases match TRBD2. Trimming removed 5 bases from V and 0 bases from J; junction bases left unmatched: 9. The germline V gene encodes CDR1 MNHEY and CDR2 SVGEGT. The CDR3 sequence is 16 residues long. This CDR3 reads CASSDLGREYQETQYF. Here the CDR3 DNA reads TGTGCCAGCAGTGACTTAGGGCGGGAGTACCAAGAGACCCAGTACTTC.

The sample holds a few counts of this clonotype. This rearrangement joins TRBV7-6 to TRBJ2-7, with D perhaps given as TRBD1 or TRBD2 (5 bases each). V gave up 8 bases and J gave up 3 bases, with 8 bases separating them. The CDR3 sequence is 11 residues long. In germline, CDR1 is SGHVS, CDR2 FNYEAQ. The CDR3 sequence: CASGTVYEQYF. CDR3 sequence (DNA): TGTGCCAGCGGGACGGTCTACGAGCAGTACTTC.

This clonotype has a handful of counts. The J gene is TRBJ2-7, the V gene TRBV11-3; 7 bases agree with TRBD1. Trimming at V came to 4 bases and at J to 7 bases, leaving 7 bases not matched to a gene. Germline V gene lookup returns CDR1 SGHNT and CDR2 YENEEA. The CDR3 covers 13 residues. CDR3 coding DNA: TGTGCCAGCAGCTCAAGTTCGGACAGGGAGCAGTACTTC. It encodes CASSSSSDREQYF.

Many counts were recorded for this clonotype. This chain connects TRBV7-9 to TRBJ2-5; 9 bases are a match to TRBD2. Per germline, CDR1 SEHNR and CDR2 FQNEAQ (reference sequence). The CDR3 is 14 residues long. The junction had 4 bases not matched to a gene; V was cut back by 2 bases and J by 6 bases. CDR3 loop: CASSLNSGRQTQYF. CDR3 nucleotide sequence: TGTGCCAGCAGCTTAAATAGCGGGAGACAGACCCAGTACTTC.

This clonotype was picked up many times. The chain links TRBV30 to TRBJ2-7, with no clear D. V was shortened by 2 bases and J by 2 bases, with 13 bases between the two germline ends. This CDR3 is built from 14 residues. Germline V gene data show CDR1 as GTSNPN and CDR2 as SVGIG (reference sequence). The CDR3 spells CAWSWQFPTYEQYF. CDR3 bases: TGTGCCTGGAGTTGGCAGTTCCCGACCTACGAGCAGTACTTC.

The table lists this clonotype with many counts. The chain has TRBV7-9 and TRBJ1-1; possibly TRBD1 for D (6 bases). V was trimmed by 5 bases and J by 1 base, leaving 17 bases between them. Germline V CDR1 and CDR2: SEHNR, FQNEAQ (reference sequence). The CDR3 has 16 amino acids. The CDR3 sequence is CASSPPWTVTNTEAFF. The CDR3 DNA sequence: TGTGCCAGCAGCCCTCCATGGACAGTCACGAACACTGAAGCTTTCTTT.